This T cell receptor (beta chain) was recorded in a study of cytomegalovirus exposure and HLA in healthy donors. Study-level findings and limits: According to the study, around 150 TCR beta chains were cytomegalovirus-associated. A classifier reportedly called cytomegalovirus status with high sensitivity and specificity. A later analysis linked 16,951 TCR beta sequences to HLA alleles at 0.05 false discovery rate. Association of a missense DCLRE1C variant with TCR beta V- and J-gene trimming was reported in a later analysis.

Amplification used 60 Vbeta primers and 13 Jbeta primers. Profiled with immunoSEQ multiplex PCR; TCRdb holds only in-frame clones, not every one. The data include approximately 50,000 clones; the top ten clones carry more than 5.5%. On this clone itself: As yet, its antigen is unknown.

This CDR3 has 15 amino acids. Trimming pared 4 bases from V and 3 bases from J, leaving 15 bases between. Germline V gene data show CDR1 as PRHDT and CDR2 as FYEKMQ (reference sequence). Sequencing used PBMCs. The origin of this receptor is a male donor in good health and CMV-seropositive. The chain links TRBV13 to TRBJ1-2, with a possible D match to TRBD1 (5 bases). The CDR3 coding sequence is TGTGCCAGCAGCTCCCGGGCAGGGTATGACTATGGCTACACCTTC. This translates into CASSSRAGYDYGYTF.